Presented here are 4 T cell receptor beta chains from one specimen sequenced in a study of T cells expressing NK-cell markers. TCRdb reanalyzed the 5' RACE reads and collapses them to one entry per CDR3 protein, without DNA. The table for this sample gives over 100,000 distinct CDR3 sequences. The sequenced sample consisted of blood T cells: a sorted CD56 or NKG2C T cell subset, CD4+ or CD8+ T cells, or bulk PBMC T cells (not recorded which). The receptors were sampled from a woman aged 18-70 years in good health.

V usage is TRBV20-1 and J usage is TRBJ2-1; TCRdb's assignment of TRBD2 cannot be checked, as there is no DNA. The CDR3 has 19 residues. Germline V CDR1 and CDR2: DFQATT, SNEGSKA (reference sequence). The CDR3 is CSARGGLAGGPLSYNEQFF.

This rearrangement joins TRBV12-3 or TRBV12-4 to TRBJ1-5. This CDR3 contains 14 residues. CDR3 region: CASRTGISNQPQHF.

This chain joins TRBV11-2 and TRBJ1-6. The germline V gene has CDR1 SGHAT and CDR2 FQNNGV. This CDR3 has 14 residues. This CDR3 is CASSLEGYGSPLHF.

The J gene is TRBJ2-5, the V gene TRBV7-9; TCRdb's D gene call, TRBD2, goes unchecked for lack of DNA. Germline V lookup: CDR1 SEHNR, CDR2 FQNEAQ (reference sequence). The CDR3 consists of 16 residues. CDR3 amino acids: CASSHRDLGRQETQYF. Supplemented by reference TRBV7-9 and TRBJ2-5, the full variable domain reads DTGVSQNPRHKITKRGQNVTFRCDPISEHNRLYWYRQTLGQGPEFLTYFQNEAQLEKSRLLSDRFSAERPKGSFSTLEIQRTEQGDSAMYLCASSHRDLGRQETQYFGPGTRLLVL.